This T cell receptor beta chain was profiled in a study of early T cells in non-severe SARS-CoV-2 infection. General observations from the study: Using VDJdb, the matching emphasized anti-spike CD8 responses while missing private and CD4 specificities.

MiXCR, run by TCRdb on the 5' RACE reads, gives a single entry per CDR3 protein. Of about 40,000 distinct CDR3 sequences listed, 4.7% were seen once; the top ten hold 4.5% to 5.5%. V shed 6 bases and J shed 8 bases, with 11 bases lying between them. Germline V gene sequence: CDR1 SGHAT, CDR2 FQNNGV. This CDR3 region has 12 residues. This clonotype has just a few counts. Its target is unknown. Material: whole blood. V gene TRBV11-2 combines with J gene TRBJ2-1; D might be TRBD2 (6 bases). The source is an adult who was a healthcare worker with PCR-confirmed SARS-CoV-2 infection or an uninfected control (not recorded which). The CDR3 DNA reads TGTGCCAGCAGAGCGGGCGACTATGAGCAGTTCTTC. Protein sequence: CASRAGDYEQFF. The full variable domain, with the rest looked up from reference TRBV11-2 and TRBJ2-1, is EAGVAQSPRYKIIEKRQSVAFWCNPISGHATLYWYQQILGQGPKLLIQFQNNGVVDDSQLPKDRFSAERLKGVDSTLKIQPAKLEDSAVYLCASRAGDYEQFFGPGTRLTVL.